This T cell receptor beta chain was found in a study of blood T cell repertoires in COVID-19. Study information: Collection of acute and convalescent COVID-19 samples took place in the United States, Italy and Spain. Sample material is recorded as cDNA or gDNA derived from T cells, B-cell-depleted T cells, or PBMCs.

This clone was found a few times. Authors' processing steps: Reference gene primers were amplified, and this amplification served to estimate nucleated cell counts. Assay used: immunoSEQ multiplex PCR; TCRdb lists only in-frame clones, some missing. The V and J calls and the clone size are those of that table, but D and trimming were determined from the DNA. The sample has 120,000 or so clones, almost 80% seen once. The receptor was isolated from a human donor in a cohort sampled during active COVID-19. Sequencing was performed on peripheral blood.

The CDR3 bases are TGTGCAAGTCGCTTTCCACCCCCAATTAATCCGGGACTAGCGGAATCCTACGAGCAGTACTTC. Translating gives CASRFPPPINPGLAESYEQYF. The J gene is TRBJ2-7, the V gene TRBV12-2; the table names TRBD2, a call not compared with the DNA. TRBV12-2 is reported as a pseudogene. The CDR3 spans 21 residues.